A selection of T cell receptor beta chains follows, all from one sample in a study of spatial heterogeneity in lung cancer. TCRdb re-called the 5' RACE reads through MiXCR, storing one row per CDR3 protein. The sample lists about 10,000 distinct CDR3 sequences, roughly 6% occurring once. The sequencing here drew on PBMCs, taken at surgery. These receptors all come from a male donor with early-stage non-small cell lung cancer. Each CDR3 is given with its conserved first and last residue. Fields, in order: clone size, D gene, J gene, V gene, CDR3 protein, CDR3 DNA. D genes are given only for firm matches. Clone size appears in some rows only: once, few, many, or a class for an expanded clone.

size: medium-sized; D: NA; J: TRBJ2-2; V: TRBV7-9; CDR3: CASSLEGLFF; DNA: TGTGCCAGCAGCCTAGAAGGGCTGTTTTTT
size: medium-sized; D: NA; J: TRBJ2-2; V: TRBV12-3/TRBV12-4; CDR3: CASSPYRGGTVTGELFF; DNA: TGTGCCAGCAGTCCTTACCGTGGGGGGACTGTCACCGGGGAGCTGTTTTTT
size: medium-sized; D: TRBD2; J: TRBJ2-4; V: TRBV27; CDR3: CASSLIPIARGGKNIQYF; DNA: TGTGCCAGCAGTTTAATACCCATTGCTCGGGGGGGCAAAAACATTCAGTACTTC
size: few; D: NA; J: TRBJ1-1; V: TRBV12-3/TRBV12-4; CDR3: CASSRQGGQAFF; DNA: TGTGCCAGCAGCCGTCAGGGAGGTCAAGCTTTCTTT
size: few; D: TRBD2; J: TRBJ2-7; V: TRBV18; CDR3: CASSPRTSGNPGEQYF; DNA: TGTGCCAGCTCACCGCGGACTAGCGGGAATCCGGGGGAGCAGTACTTC
size: many; D: NA; J: TRBJ1-1; V: TRBV14; CDR3: CASSQGTRWNTEAFF; DNA: TGTGCCAGCAGCCAAGGTACCCGCTGGAACACTGAAGCTTTCTTT
size: many; D: NA; J: TRBJ2-7; V: TRBV14; CDR3: CASSQAGTGNSYEQYF; DNA: TGTGCCAGCAGCCAAGCCGGGACGGGAAACTCCTACGAGCAGTACTTC
size: many; D: TRBD1; J: TRBJ1-6; V: TRBV28; CDR3: CASVGQGQGLRAWSPLHF; DNA: TGTGCCAGCGTTGGCCAGGGACAGGGGTTAAGGGCCTGGTCACCCCTCCACTTT
size: many; D: TRBD1; J: TRBJ2-7; V: TRBV7-8; CDR3: CASSMGQGAYEQYF; DNA: TGTGCCAGCAGCATGGGACAGGGGGCCTACGAGCAGTACTTC
size: many; D: NA; J: TRBJ1-3; V: TRBV7-2; CDR3: CASRPSPGNTIYF; DNA: TGTGCCAGCAGACCATCGCCTGGAAACACCATATATTTT
size: many; D: NA; J: TRBJ2-3; V: TRBV7-9; CDR3: CASGKTDTQYF; DNA: TGTGCCAGCGGCAAAACAGATACGCAGTATTTT
size: few; D: NA; J: TRBJ2-7; V: TRBV28; CDR3: CASISQGSSYEQYF; DNA: TGTGCCAGCATTTCACAGGGAAGCTCCTACGAGCAGTACTTC
size: few; D: NA; J: TRBJ1-5; V: TRBV21-1; CDR3: CASSKGRRGRLYQPQHF; DNA: TGTGCCAGCAGCAAAGGTCGAAGGGGGCGCCTCTATCAGCCCCAGCATTTT
size: many; D: NA; J: TRBJ2-7; V: TRBV7-8; CDR3: CASSPDPPSEQYF; DNA: TGTGCCAGCAGCCCAGACCCCCCCTCGGAGCAGTACTTC
size: many; D: TRBD1; J: TRBJ2-7; V: TRBV5-1; CDR3: CATGPGQSSYEQYF; DNA: TGCGCCACCGGGCCGGGACAGTCCTCCTACGAGCAGTACTTC
size: many; D: NA; J: TRBJ2-2; V: TRBV14; CDR3: CASSQDRTQDMNTGELFF; DNA: TGTGCCAGCAGCCAAGACCGGACACAAGACATGAACACCGGGGAGCTGTTTTTT
size: NA; D: NA; J: TRBJ1-2; V: TRBV29-1; CDR3: CSVVFGSNYGYTF; DNA: TGCAGCGTTGTGTTCGGCAGTAACTATGGCTACACCTTC
size: medium-sized; D: TRBD2; J: TRBJ2-3; V: TRBV3-1; CDR3: CASSPGTSGDTQYF; DNA: TGTGCCAGCAGCCCCGGGACTAGCGGAGATACGCAGTATTTT
size: NA; D: NA; J: TRBJ2-1; V: TRBV29-1; CDR3: CSVVVSGYNEQFF; DNA: TGCAGCGTTGTGGTTAGCGGCTACAATGAGCAGTTCTTC
size: medium-sized; D: TRBD1; J: TRBJ2-2; V: TRBV20-1; CDR3: CSAQTGGNTGELFF; DNA: TGCAGTGCTCAGACAGGGGGGAACACCGGGGAGCTGTTTTTT
size: many; D: NA; J: TRBJ2-1; V: TRBV21-1; CDR3: CASGKQGFEQFF; DNA: TGTGCCAGCGGCAAACAGGGTTTTGAGCAGTTCTTC
size: many; D: NA; J: TRBJ2-7; V: TRBV29-1; CDR3: CSVEVGPEQYF; DNA: TGCAGCGTTGAAGTCGGGCCGGAGCAGTACTTC
size: many; D: NA; J: TRBJ1-1; V: TRBV30; CDR3: CAWVPSGRENTEAFF; DNA: TGTGCCTGGGTCCCCAGCGGCAGGGAGAACACTGAAGCTTTCTTT
size: few; D: NA; J: TRBJ2-1; V: TRBV29-1; CDR3: CSVVSGSSYNEQFF; DNA: TGCAGCGTTGTTTCCGGGAGCTCCTACAATGAGCAGTTCTTC
size: few; D: TRBD1; J: TRBJ1-1; V: TRBV7-2; CDR3: CASSGRQGINTEAFF; DNA: TGTGCCAGCAGCGGACGACAGGGGATAAACACTGAAGCTTTCTTT
size: many; D: NA; J: TRBJ2-2; V: TRBV20-1; CDR3: CSARGPPAGSAGELFF; DNA: TGCAGTGCTAGAGGTCCCCCGGCAGGATCGGCCGGGGAGCTGTTTTTT
size: NA; D: NA; J: TRBJ2-3; V: TRBV30; CDR3: CAYGQSRSTDTQYF; DNA: TGTGCTTATGGACAGTCTCGTAGCACAGATACGCAGTATTTT
size: many; D: NA; J: TRBJ2-1; V: TRBV11-2; CDR3: CASSSGRQFF; DNA: TGTGCCAGCAGCTCAGGACGGCAGTTCTTC
size: medium-sized; D: NA; J: TRBJ1-2; V: TRBV29-1; CDR3: CSVDKGGLHGYTF; DNA: TGCAGCGTTGACAAGGGAGGATTACATGGCTACACCTTC
size: few; D: NA; J: TRBJ2-7; V: TRBV29-1; CDR3: CSVLKTGDEQYF; DNA: TGCAGCGTCCTTAAAACGGGCGACGAGCAGTACTTC
size: medium-sized; D: NA; J: TRBJ2-5; V: TRBV20-1; CDR3: CSARDQGQSSQETQYF; DNA: TGCAGTGCTAGAGATCAAGGACAGAGTAGCCAAGAGACCCAGTACTTC
size: many; D: TRBD2; J: TRBJ2-2; V: TRBV25-1; CDR3: CASSESGTSVSTGELFF; DNA: TGTGCCAGCAGTGAATCGGGAACTAGCGTTAGCACCGGGGAGCTGTTTTTT
size: NA; D: NA; J: TRBJ2-5; V: TRBV5-6; CDR3: CASSLPGRETQYF; DNA: TGTGCCAGCAGCTTGCCAGGGAGAGAGACCCAGTACTTC
size: many; D: TRBD2; J: TRBJ2-5; V: TRBV7-3; CDR3: CASSPGLAGETQYF; DNA: TGTGCCAGCAGCCCTGGGCTAGCGGGAGAGACCCAGTACTTC
size: many; D: NA; J: TRBJ2-1; V: TRBV20-1; CDR3: CSARDTRGSMDEQFF; DNA: TGCAGTGCTAGAGATACACGAGGGAGCATGGATGAGCAGTTCTTC
size: few; D: TRBD1; J: TRBJ2-2; V: TRBV20-1; CDR3: CSAISWDRANTEELFF; DNA: TGCAGTGCCATTAGCTGGGACAGAGCGAACACCGAGGAGCTGTTTTTT
size: few; D: TRBD2; J: TRBJ2-4; V: TRBV20-1; CDR3: CSAPLAGGLQYF; DNA: TGCAGTGCCCCCTTAGCGGGGGGGCTTCAGTACTTC
size: NA; D: TRBD2; J: TRBJ2-3; V: TRBV28; CDR3: CASSLTSGGAGTDTQYF; DNA: TGTGCCAGCAGTTTAACGAGCGGGGGGGCGGGCACAGATACGCAGTATTTT
size: once; D: NA; J: TRBJ2-7; V: TRBV4-2; CDR3: CASSQVYETSSYEQYF; DNA: TGTGCCAGCAGCCAAGTCTACGAGACTAGCTCCTACGAGCAGTACTTC
size: many; D: NA; J: TRBJ2-1; V: TRBV7-9; CDR3: CASSLAHEQFF; DNA: TGTGCCAGCAGCTTAGCCCATGAGCAGTTCTTC
size: many; D: NA; J: TRBJ2-7; V: TRBV28; CDR3: CASSLSGTLSYEQYF; DNA: TGTGCCAGCAGTTTATCAGGGACTTTGTCCTACGAGCAGTACTTC
size: many; D: TRBD1; J: TRBJ2-3; V: TRBV6-6; CDR3: CASLGQGAGKDTQYF; DNA: TGTGCCAGCTTGGGACAGGGGGCAGGGAAAGATACGCAGTATTTT
size: NA; D: NA; J: TRBJ1-1; V: TRBV29-1; CDR3: CSVEEGMNTEAFF; DNA: TGCAGCGTTGAGGAAGGGATGAACACTGAAGCTTTCTTT
size: many; D: TRBD2; J: TRBJ2-7; V: TRBV20-1; CDR3: CSALAGGIYEQYF; DNA: TGCAGTGCTCTAGCGGGAGGGATCTACGAGCAGTACTTC
size: many; D: TRBD2; J: TRBJ2-1; V: TRBV7-2; CDR3: CASSIGLAGPYNEQFF; DNA: TGTGCCAGCAGCATAGGACTAGCGGGCCCTTACAATGAGCAGTTCTTC
size: medium-sized; D: TRBD2; J: TRBJ2-1; V: TRBV18; CDR3: CASSPPTGLAGNNEQFF; DNA: TGTGCCAGCTCACCACCGACGGGACTAGCGGGAAACAATGAGCAGTTCTTC
size: few; D: NA; J: TRBJ2-7; V: TRBV20-1; CDR3: CSAPRRETYEQYF; DNA: TGCAGTGCCCCTCGCCGTGAAACCTACGAGCAGTACTTC
size: many; D: NA; J: TRBJ1-1; V: TRBV20-1; CDR3: CSATGRMNTEAFF; DNA: TGCAGTGCTACCGGACGGATGAACACTGAAGCTTTCTTT
size: many; D: NA; J: TRBJ1-2; V: TRBV2; CDR3: CASTLGRSRGYTF; DNA: TGTGCCAGCACCCTGGGGCGGTCGAGAGGCTACACCTTC
size: many; D: NA; J: TRBJ2-1; V: TRBV29-1; CDR3: CSVEEGGGPGNEQFF; DNA: TGCAGCGTTGAAGAGGGAGGCGGACCGGGAAATGAGCAGTTCTTC
size: many; D: NA; J: TRBJ2-1; V: TRBV12-3/TRBV12-4; CDR3: CASRDGVSSYNEQFF; DNA: TGTGCCAGCAGGGATGGGGTTAGCTCCTACAATGAGCAGTTCTTC
size: many; D: NA; J: TRBJ2-7; V: TRBV19; CDR3: CASSPQDDYEQYF; DNA: TGTGCCAGTAGTCCCCAGGATGACTACGAGCAGTACTTC
size: many; D: NA; J: TRBJ1-1; V: TRBV5-6; CDR3: CASTLPGTDTEAFF; DNA: TGTGCCAGCACCCTACCCGGGACGGACACTGAAGCTTTCTTT
size: many; D: TRBD1; J: TRBJ2-7; V: TRBV2; CDR3: CATRGRTGGSYEQYF; DNA: TGTGCCACGCGGGGACGGACAGGGGGATCCTACGAGCAGTACTTC
size: many; D: TRBD1; J: TRBJ2-1; V: TRBV20-1; CDR3: CSATDRDSRAQFF; DNA: TGCAGTGCTACCGACCGGGACAGTCGGGCGCAGTTCTTC
size: NA; D: NA; J: TRBJ2-1; V: TRBV3-1; CDR3: CASSQGTGTYNEQFF; DNA: TGTGCCAGCAGCCAAGGTACAGGGACCTACAATGAGCAGTTCTTC
size: medium-sized; D: NA; J: TRBJ1-2; V: TRBV7-9; CDR3: CASVKSRDYGYTF; DNA: TGTGCCAGCGTTAAATCTAGGGACTATGGCTACACCTTC
size: many; D: NA; J: TRBJ1-1; V: TRBV12-3/TRBV12-4; CDR3: CASSFRGPPHEAFF; DNA: TGTGCCAGCAGTTTCCGGGGGCCCCCGCATGAAGCTTTCTTT
size: many; D: TRBD2; J: TRBJ2-1; V: TRBV7-9; CDR3: CASSDTGTSVVNEQFF; DNA: TGTGCCAGCAGCGACACCGGGACTAGCGTTGTCAATGAGCAGTTCTTC